Only a few counts were recorded for the clone carrying this T cell receptor (beta chain). Its antigen is unidentified. Only in-frame clones appear in the TCRdb table, and some are missing; sequencing was by immunoSEQ multiplex PCR. The sample carries some 2,500,000 clones, 80% to 95% recorded once. V was clipped by 0 bases and J by 7 bases, with 13 bases between them. CDR3 length: 14 residues. Germline CDR1 is GTSNPN and CDR2 is SVGIG (reference sequence). This record belongs to a study of shared clonotypes between healthy human individuals. Broader study findings: Non-shared clonotypes were found to have lower generation probabilities than the clonotypes that were shared by all four of the sorted-subset donors. Rarefaction showed sorted-subset sequencing was incomplete despite large depth.

The TCR sequence derives from a man younger than 35 in good health. Some clones in this sample may be carry-over from other donors' samples. Material: naive CD4+ T cells from PBMCs. Subset indicated: CD45RA+ positively selected. The J gene is TRBJ1-5, the V gene TRBV30, with D unclear. Here the CDR3 DNA reads TGTGCCTGGAGTGTACGAGGTCCGGGGCAGCCCCAGCATTTT. Translation gives CAWSVRGPGQPQHF.